These T cell receptor beta chains were read from a single sample in a study of T cells in localized non-small cell lung cancer. Data came from immunoSEQ multiplex PCR; TCRdb stores just in-frame clones and leaves some out. This sample has 72,000 or so clones; approximately 87% occur once, and the top ten carry 20% to 25%. The sequences come from peripheral blood, collected before any cancer treatment. These receptors were obtained from a male donor aged 60 or older with stage III squamous cell lung carcinoma. CDR3s include the opening cysteine and the closing phenylalanine or tryptophan. D genes are given only for firm matches. Clone size is shown for a subset of rows, as once, few, many or a class of expanded clone.

d_call | j_call | v_call | clone_size | cdr3_aa | cdr3_nt
TRBD1 | TRBJ1-2 | TRBV5-3 | - | CAAPGQGDYGYTF | TGTGCCGCCCCGGGACAGGGGGACTATGGCTACACCTTC
- | TRBJ2-5 | TRBV5-1 | few | CASSYKETQYF | TGCGCCAGCAGCTACAAAGAGACCCAGTACTTC
TRBD1 | TRBJ2-3 | TRBV5-1 | once | CASSPKRQGISTDTQYF | TGCGCCAGCAGCCCGAAGCGACAGGGAATAAGCACAGATACGCAGTATTTT
TRBD1 | TRBJ2-1 | TRBV6-5 | - | CASEGAYNEQFF | TGTGCCAGTGAGGGGGCTTACAATGAGCAGTTCTTC
TRBD2 | TRBJ2-3 | TRBV11-2 | - | CASSLGAGGRADTQYF | TGTGCCAGCAGCTTAGGAGCGGGGGGGCGCGCAGATACGCAGTATTTT
- | TRBJ1-1 | TRBV7-8 | - | CASSFRDMTTEAFF | TGTGCCAGCAGCTTCAGGGATATGACGACTGAAGCTTTCTTT
TRBD1 | TRBJ1-3 | TRBV25-1 | - | CASSGTQGAHTIYF | TGTGCCAGCAGTGGGACTCAGGGGGCTCACACCATATATTTT
- | TRBJ1-3 | TRBV4-1 | - | CASSQDRGRSSGNTIYF | TGCGCCAGCAGCCAAGATAGAGGACGGAGCTCTGGAAACACCATATATTTT
TRBD1 | TRBJ2-5 | TRBV6-1 | - | CASMTGYQETQYF | TGTGCCAGTATGACAGGGTACCAAGAGACCCAGTACTTC
TRBD1 | TRBJ1-5 | TRBV6-5 | once | CASSYDGQGFQPQHF | TGTGCCAGCAGTTACGATGGACAGGGATTTCAGCCCCAGCATTTT
- | TRBJ1-2 | TRBV5-1 | once | CASSPTSGRITRGYTF | TGCGCCAGCAGCCCAACATCGGGACGGATTACTAGAGGCTACACCTTC
TRBD1 | TRBJ1-2 | TRBV30 | few | CAWKVSGGYGYTF | TGTGCCTGGAAAGTATCAGGGGGATATGGCTACACCTTC
TRBD1 | TRBJ2-1 | TRBV11-2 | - | CASSLRDRVTNEQFF | TGTGCCAGCAGCTTACGGGACAGGGTTACCAATGAGCAGTTCTTC
- | TRBJ2-1 | TRBV6-1 | - | CASNPPGTVNNEQFF | TGTGCCAGCAATCCCCCCGGGACGGTGAACAATGAGCAGTTCTTC
- | TRBJ1-1 | TRBV5-4 | - | CASSWRGGNTEAFF | TGTGCCAGCAGCTGGAGGGGGGGAAACACTGAAGCTTTCTTT
TRBD1 | TRBJ2-6 | TRBV27 | - | CASSGTGFSSGANVLTF | TGTGCCAGCTCCGGGACAGGTTTTTCCTCTGGGGCCAACGTCCTGACTTTC
- | TRBJ2-1 | TRBV29-1 | once | CSVYSYNEQFF | TGCAGCGTCTACTCCTACAATGAGCAGTTCTTC
- | TRBJ2-2 | TRBV18 | - | CASSPEGINTGELFF | TGTGCCAGCTCACCAGAGGGGATTAACACCGGGGAGCTGTTTTTT
- | TRBJ2-1 | TRBV6-1 | - | CASSEYPGRFVNEQFF | TGTGCCAGCAGTGAATACCCAGGGCGATTTGTCAATGAGCAGTTCTTC
- | TRBJ1-2 | TRBV19 | - | CASSIGAGRRSGYTF | TGTGCCAGTAGTATAGGGGCCGGACGGAGATCCGGCTACACCTTC
- | TRBJ2-1 | TRBV19 | once | CASSRDGLKDNEQFF | TGTGCCAGTAGCCGGGACGGCTTAAAAGACAATGAGCAGTTCTTC
- | TRBJ2-1 | TRBV23-1 | - | CASKQPGGTDVSYNEQFF | TGCGCCAGCAAACAACCCGGCGGGACAGATGTCTCCTACAATGAGCAGTTCTTC
TRBD1 | TRBJ1-4 | TRBV5-1 | once | CASSLVGQARNEKLFF | TGCGCCAGCAGCTTGGTCGGACAGGCTAGGAATGAAAAACTGTTTTTT
TRBD1 | TRBJ2-2 | TRBV2 | - | CASRAGTGGPYRRAGELFF | TGTGCCAGCAGAGCCGGGACAGGGGGCCCCTACCGAAGGGCCGGGGAGCTGTTTTTT
TRBD2 | TRBJ2-2 | TRBV2 | - | CASSLTSGAKGELFF | TGTGCCAGCAGTTTGACTAGCGGGGCCAAAGGGGAGCTGTTTTTT
- | TRBJ2-7 | TRBV6-6 | - | CASGPPAGNEQYF | TGTGCCAGCGGCCCGCCTGCTGGGAACGAGCAGTACTTC
- | TRBJ1-4 | TRBV11-2 | - | CASRQGEEKLFF | TGTGCCAGCAGACAGGGAGAGGAAAAACTGTTTTTT
- | TRBJ2-2 | TRBV25-1 | - | CASSEFSGVPGELFF | TGTGCCAGCAGTGAATTTTCAGGGGTGCCCGGGGAGCTGTTTTTT
- | TRBJ1-6 | TRBV7-6 | - | CASSPVGRDSPLHF | TGTGCCAGCAGTCCAGTTGGCCGCGATTCACCCCTCCACTTT
TRBD1 | TRBJ1-2 | TRBV6-5 | - | CASSIDRGRNYGYTF | TGTGCCAGCAGTATCGACAGGGGGCGCAACTATGGCTACACCTTC
- | TRBJ1-6 | TRBV4-3 | - | CASSHQRGNSPLHF | TGCGCCAGCAGCCATCAAAGGGGAAATTCACCCCTCCACTTT
- | TRBJ1-2 | TRBV6-1 | - | CASNPMDRNYGYTF | TGTGCCAGCAATCCAATGGACAGAAACTATGGCTACACCTTC
TRBD2 | TRBJ2-2 | TRBV7-6 | few | CASSREVHGELFF | TGTGCCAGCAGCCGGGAGGTTCACGGGGAGCTGTTTTTT
- | TRBJ1-5 | TRBV27 | - | CASSLLGRPEQPQHF | TGTGCCAGCAGTTTATTAGGACGGCCTGAACAGCCCCAGCATTTT
- | TRBJ1-5 | TRBV7-2 | - | CASSPSVVGGQPQHF | TGTGCCAGCAGCCCGAGTGTAGTGGGTGGGCAGCCCCAGCATTTT
- | TRBJ2-5 | TRBV15 | - | CATSRDATGGPETQYF | TGTGCCACCAGCAGAGATGCAACGGGGGGCCCGGAGACCCAGTACTTC
TRBD1 | TRBJ1-1 | TRBV6-5 | - | CASSDYRGTTEAFF | TGTGCCAGCAGCGACTACAGGGGGACCACTGAAGCTTTCTTT
- | TRBJ2-3 | TRBV15 | - | CATSRDGAGTQDTQYF | TGTGCCACCAGCAGAGATGGAGCTGGGACTCAAGATACGCAGTATTTT
- | TRBJ1-5 | TRBV5-6 | - | CAITSQGNNQPQHF | TGTGCCATTACATCTCAGGGAAATAATCAGCCCCAGCATTTT
- | TRBJ1-1 | TRBV6-4 | - | CASSVSMRVGDEAFF | TGTGCCAGCAGTGTTTCTATGAGGGTGGGTGATGAAGCTTTCTTT
- | TRBJ2-2 | TRBV10-3 | - | CAISAGRPAGELFF | TGTGCCATCAGTGCGGGGCGCCCAGCCGGGGAGCTGTTTTTT
- | TRBJ1-2 | TRBV29-1 | - | CSVEGFGSYGYTF | TGCAGCGTTGAAGGGTTCGGGTCGTATGGCTACACCTTC
- | TRBJ1-4 | TRBV5-1 | - | CASSLAGGGHEKLFF | TGCGCCAGCAGCTTAGCGGGTGGGGGACATGAAAAACTGTTTTTT
TRBD2 | TRBJ2-3 | TRBV7-9 | - | CASSPRTRALSDTQYF | TGTGCCAGCAGCCCTCGGACTAGGGCGCTCTCAGATACGCAGTATTTT
- | TRBJ1-6 | TRBV6-5 | - | CASNLGWGAPLHF | TGTGCCAGCAACCTAGGGTGGGGGGCACCCCTCCACTTT
- | TRBJ2-1 | TRBV14 | - | CASSQRPRVSYNEQFF | TGTGCCAGCAGCCAGAGGCCCCGGGTTTCCTACAATGAGCAGTTCTTC
- | TRBJ2-4 | TRBV30 | - | CAWQGSKNIQYF | TGTGCCTGGCAGGGGAGCAAAAACATTCAGTACTTC